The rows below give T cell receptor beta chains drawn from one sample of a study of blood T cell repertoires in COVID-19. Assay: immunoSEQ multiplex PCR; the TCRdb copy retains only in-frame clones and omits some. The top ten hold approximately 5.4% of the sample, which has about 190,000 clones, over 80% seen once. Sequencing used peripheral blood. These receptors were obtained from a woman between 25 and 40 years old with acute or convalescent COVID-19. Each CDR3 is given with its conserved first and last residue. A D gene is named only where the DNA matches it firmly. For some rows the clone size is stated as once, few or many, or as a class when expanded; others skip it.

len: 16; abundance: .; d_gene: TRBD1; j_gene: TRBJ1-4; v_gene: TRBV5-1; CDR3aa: CASSQYQQGTGEKLFF; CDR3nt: TGCGCCAGCAGCCAGTACCAACAGGGGACGGGGGAAAAACTGTTTTTT
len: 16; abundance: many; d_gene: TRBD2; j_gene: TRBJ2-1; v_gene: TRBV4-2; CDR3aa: CASSQDLTSGSDEQFF; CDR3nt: TGTGCCAGCAGCCAAGATCTTACTAGCGGGAGCGATGAGCAGTTCTTC
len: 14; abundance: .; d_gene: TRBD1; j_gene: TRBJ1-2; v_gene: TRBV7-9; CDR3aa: CASRRTGVGYGYTF; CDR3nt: TGTGCCAGCAGGAGAACAGGGGTCGGGTATGGCTACACCTTC
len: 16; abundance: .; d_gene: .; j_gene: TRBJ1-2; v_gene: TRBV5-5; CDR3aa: CASSSDPGALRGGYTF; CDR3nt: TGTGCCAGCAGCTCGGACCCGGGAGCACTTCGTGGGGGCTACACCTTC
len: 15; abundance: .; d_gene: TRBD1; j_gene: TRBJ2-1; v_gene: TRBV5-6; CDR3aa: CASSLGTGSTDEQFF; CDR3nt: TGTGCCAGCAGCTTGGGGACAGGTAGTACGGATGAGCAGTTCTTC
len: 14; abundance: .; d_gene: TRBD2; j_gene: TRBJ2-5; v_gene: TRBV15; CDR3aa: CATSRGGRGETQYF; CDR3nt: TGTGCCACCAGCAGAGGGGGGAGGGGAGAGACCCAGTACTTC
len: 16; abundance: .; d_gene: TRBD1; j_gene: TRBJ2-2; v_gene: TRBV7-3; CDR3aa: CASSFLDRPRGGELFF; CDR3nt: TGTGCCAGCAGCTTCCTGGACAGGCCTCGGGGCGGGGAGCTGTTTTTT
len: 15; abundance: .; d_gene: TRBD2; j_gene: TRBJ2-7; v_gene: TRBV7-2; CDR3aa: CASSSGTSPVYEQYF; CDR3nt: TGTGCCAGCAGCTCCGGGACTAGTCCCGTCTACGAGCAGTACTTC
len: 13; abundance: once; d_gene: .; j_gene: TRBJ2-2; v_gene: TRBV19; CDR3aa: CASSIQGTGELFF; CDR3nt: TGTGCCAGTAGTATTCAGGGTACCGGGGAGCTGTTTTTT
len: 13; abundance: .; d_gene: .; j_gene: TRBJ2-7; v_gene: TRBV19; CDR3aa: CASSMAHGTEQYF; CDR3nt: TGTGCCAGTAGTATGGCACATGGTACGGAGCAGTACTTC
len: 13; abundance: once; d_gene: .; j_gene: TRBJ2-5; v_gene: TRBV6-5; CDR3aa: CASTQTGIETQYF; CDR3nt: TGTGCCAGCACCCAAACAGGGATAGAGACCCAGTACTTC
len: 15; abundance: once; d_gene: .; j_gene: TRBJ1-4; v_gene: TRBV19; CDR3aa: CASSIPLGANEKLFF; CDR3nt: TGTGCCAGTAGTATACCTCTTGGAGCTAATGAAAAACTGTTTTTT
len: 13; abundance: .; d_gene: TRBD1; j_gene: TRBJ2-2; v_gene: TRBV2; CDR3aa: CASKGQGTGELFF; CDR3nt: TGTGCCAGCAAGGGACAGGGAACCGGGGAGCTGTTTTTT
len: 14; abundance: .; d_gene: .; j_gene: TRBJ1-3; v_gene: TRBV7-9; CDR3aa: CASSFGQPGNTIYF; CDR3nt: TGTGCCAGCAGCTTTGGGCAGCCTGGAAACACCATATATTTT
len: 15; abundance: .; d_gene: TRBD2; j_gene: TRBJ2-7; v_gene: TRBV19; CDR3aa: CASSILAGASSEQYF; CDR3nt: TGTGCCAGTAGTATACTAGCGGGGGCCTCGAGCGAGCAGTACTTC
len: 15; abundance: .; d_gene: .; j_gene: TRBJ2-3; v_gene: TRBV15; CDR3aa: CATSRFFGGSDTQYF; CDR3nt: TGTGCCACCAGCAGGTTTTTTGGGGGGTCAGATACGCAGTATTTT
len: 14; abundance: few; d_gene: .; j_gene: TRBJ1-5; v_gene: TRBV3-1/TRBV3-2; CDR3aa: CASSQWGGNQPQHF; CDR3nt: TGTGCCAGCAGCCAATGGGGAGGCAATCAGCCCCAGCATTTT
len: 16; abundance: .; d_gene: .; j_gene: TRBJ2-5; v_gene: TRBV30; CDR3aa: CAWSGPRGALGETQYF; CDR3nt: TGTGCCTGGAGTGGCCCCCGGGGGGCCCTGGGGGAGACCCAGTACTTC
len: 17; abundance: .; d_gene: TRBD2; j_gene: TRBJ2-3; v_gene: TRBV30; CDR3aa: CAWSVLGLAGSTDTQYF; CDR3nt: TGTGCCTGGAGTGTACTCGGCCTAGCGGGGAGCACAGATACGCAGTATTTT
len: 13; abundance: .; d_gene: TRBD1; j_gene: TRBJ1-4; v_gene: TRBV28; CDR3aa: CASRDRGREKLFF; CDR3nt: TGTGCCAGCAGGGACAGGGGGCGGGAAAAACTGTTTTTT
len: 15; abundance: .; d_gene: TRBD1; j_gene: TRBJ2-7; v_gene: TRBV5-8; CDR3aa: CASSLRKTGAYEQYF; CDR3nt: TGTGCCAGCAGCCTGAGAAAGACAGGGGCCTACGAGCAGTACTTC
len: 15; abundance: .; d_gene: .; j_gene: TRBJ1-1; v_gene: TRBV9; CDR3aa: CASSVGAGSHTEAFF; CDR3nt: TGTGCCAGCAGCGTAGGGGCAGGGTCTCACACTGAAGCTTTCTTT
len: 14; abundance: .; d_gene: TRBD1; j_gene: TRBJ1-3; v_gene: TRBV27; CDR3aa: CASTDRGRGNTIYF; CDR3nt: TGTGCCAGCACTGACAGGGGTCGAGGAAACACCATATATTTT
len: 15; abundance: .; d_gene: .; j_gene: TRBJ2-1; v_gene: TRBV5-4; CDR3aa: CASSFLFGPNNEQFF; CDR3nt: TGTGCCAGCAGCTTCCTCTTTGGGCCGAACAATGAGCAGTTCTTC
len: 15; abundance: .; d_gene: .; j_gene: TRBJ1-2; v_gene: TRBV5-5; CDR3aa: CASSLIVQSGYGYTF; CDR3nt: TGTGCCAGCAGCTTGATCGTCCAATCCGGCTATGGCTACACCTTC
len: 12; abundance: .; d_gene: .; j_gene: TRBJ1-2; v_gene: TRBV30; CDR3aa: CAWTTGFDGYTF; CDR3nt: TGTGCCTGGACAACAGGGTTCGATGGCTACACCTTC
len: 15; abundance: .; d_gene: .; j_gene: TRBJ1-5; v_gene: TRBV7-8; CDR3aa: CASSLDSGGNQPQHF; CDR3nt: TGTGCCAGCAGCTTAGACTCCGGGGGGAATCAGCCCCAGCATTTT
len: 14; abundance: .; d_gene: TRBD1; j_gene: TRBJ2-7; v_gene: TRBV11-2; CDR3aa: CASSLRTGAYEQYF; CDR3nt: TGTGCCAGCAGCTTGCGGACAGGAGCCTACGAGCAGTACTTC
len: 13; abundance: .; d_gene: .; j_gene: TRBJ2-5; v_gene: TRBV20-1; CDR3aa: CSASRQGRETQYF; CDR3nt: TGCAGTGCTAGTCGTCAGGGGAGAGAGACCCAGTACTTC
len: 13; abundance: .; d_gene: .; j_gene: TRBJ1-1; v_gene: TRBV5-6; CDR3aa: CASSLALNTEAFF; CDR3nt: TGTGCCAGCAGCTTGGCGTTGAACACTGAAGCTTTCTTT
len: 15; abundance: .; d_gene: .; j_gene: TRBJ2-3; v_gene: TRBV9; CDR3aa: CASSVGGDRVHTQYF; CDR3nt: TGTGCCAGCAGCGTCGGGGGGGACAGGGTTCATACGCAGTATTTT
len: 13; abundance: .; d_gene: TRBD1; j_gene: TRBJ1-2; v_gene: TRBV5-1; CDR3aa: CASSWDRNYGYTF; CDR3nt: TGCGCCAGCAGCTGGGACAGGAACTATGGCTACACCTTC
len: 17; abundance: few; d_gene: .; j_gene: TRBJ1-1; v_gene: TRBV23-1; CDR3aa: CASSQVETDNMNTEAFF; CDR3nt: TGCGCCAGCAGTCAAGTTGAGACAGATAACATGAACACTGAAGCTTTCTTT
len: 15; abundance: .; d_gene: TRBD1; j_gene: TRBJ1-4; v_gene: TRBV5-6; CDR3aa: CASSLGTGVNEKLFF; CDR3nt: TGTGCCAGCAGCTTGGGGACAGGGGTTAATGAAAAACTGTTTTTT
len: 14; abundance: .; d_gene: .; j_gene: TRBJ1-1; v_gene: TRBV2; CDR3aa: CASSEQGRGTEAFF; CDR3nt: TGTGCCAGCAGTGAACAGGGGCGGGGGACTGAAGCTTTCTTT
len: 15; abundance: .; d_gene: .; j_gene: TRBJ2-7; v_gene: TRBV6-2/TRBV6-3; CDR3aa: CASSYQGSGTYEQYF; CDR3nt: TGTGCCAGCAGTTACCAGGGCAGTGGGACCTACGAGCAGTACTTC
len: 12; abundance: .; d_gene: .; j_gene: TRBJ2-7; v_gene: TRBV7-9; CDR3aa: CASSDHAGAQYF; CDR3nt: TGTGCCAGCAGCGACCACGCAGGGGCGCAGTACTTC
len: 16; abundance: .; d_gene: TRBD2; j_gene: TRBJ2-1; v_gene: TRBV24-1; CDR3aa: CATSERTSGGWNEQFF; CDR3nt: TGTGCCACCAGTGAAAGGACTAGCGGGGGGTGGAATGAGCAGTTCTTC